The rows below give T cell receptor beta chains drawn from one sample of a study of T cell responses to AZD1222 COVID-19 vaccine. TCRdb's copy holds only in-frame clones and misses some; the assay was immunoSEQ multiplex PCR. Here the sample spans 45,000 to 55,000 clones, about 88% being singletons. The starting material was peripheral blood, obtained on day 0 of AZD1222 vaccination. The receptors shown here come from an adult in good health. Both conserved end residues are part of each CDR3. A D gene is named only where the DNA matches it firmly. Some rows have no size entry. The others give once, few or many, or a class for an expanded clone.

clone_size	v_call	d_call	j_call	cdr3_nt	cdr3_aa
-	TRBV4-2	-	TRBJ2-3	TGTGCCAGCAGCTACGACTGGAGGGCAGATACGCAGTATTTT	CASSYDWRADTQYF
-	TRBV27	-	TRBJ2-2	TGTGCCAGCAGAGCTACAGTGACCGGGGAGCTGTTTTTT	CASRATVTGELFF
-	TRBV6-5	-	TRBJ1-5	TGTGCCAGCAAGGAGGGCAGGGGAAGCAATCAGCCCCAGCATTTT	CASKEGRGSNQPQHF
-	TRBV5-1	-	TRBJ2-1	TGCGCCAGCAGCGTTGGGCGGGCCTCCTACAATGAGCAGTTCTTC	CASSVGRASYNEQFF
-	TRBV7-2	-	TRBJ1-5	TGTGCCAGCAGCTTCCGCGGTAATAGCAATCAGCCCCAGCATTTT	CASSFRGNSNQPQHF
-	TRBV19	TRBD1	TRBJ1-4	TGTGCCAGTAGTGAGGGACAGTTTGCAACTAATGAAAAACTGTTTTTT	CASSEGQFATNEKLFF
-	TRBV2	-	TRBJ1-5	TGTGCCAGCAGTGAAGGAGGGACTCCTCAACATTTT	CASSEGGTPQHF
-	TRBV28	TRBD1	TRBJ2-2	TGTGCCAGCAGTTGGGACAGGGGTCCCGGGGAGCTGTTTTTT	CASSWDRGPGELFF
-	TRBV18	TRBD1	TRBJ1-2	TGTGCCAGCTCACCAGACCCGGCAGGGGGCGTCGGCTACACCTTC	CASSPDPAGGVGYTF
-	TRBV5-6	-	TRBJ2-7	TGTGCCAGCAGCTTGCAGCAGGGGATGGCGGTACGGAAGCAGTACTTC	CASSLQQGMAVRKQYF
few	TRBV7-9	-	TRBJ2-3	TGTGCCAGTTCCCAGGAAGTCAGCACAGATACGCAGTATTTT	CASSQEVSTDTQYF
-	TRBV6-2/TRBV6-3	TRBD1	TRBJ2-7	TGTGCCAGCAGCCCGATCGGGACAGGGGTCCTCGGGCAGTACTTC	CASSPIGTGVLGQYF
-	TRBV13	TRBD2	TRBJ2-1	TGTGCCTCACGCGGGCTAGCGGGTGTCCTTTACAATGAGCAGTTCTTC	CASRGLAGVLYNEQFF
-	TRBV9	-	TRBJ1-1	TGTGCCAGCAGCACCGGACAGAACACTGAAGCTTTCTTT	CASSTGQNTEAFF
few	TRBV6-1	-	TRBJ1-2	TGTGCCACGACCGCAGTCTCTTTGGGCTACACCTTC	CATTAVSLGYTF
-	TRBV7-2	-	TRBJ1-5	TGTGCCAGCAGCCCTCTCGGGAGGGCTGGAGGGCCCCAGCATTTT	CASSPLGRAGGPQHF
-	TRBV27	TRBD1	TRBJ1-2	TGTGCCAGCAGATCGACAGGGAAGAACTATGGCTACACCTTC	CASRSTGKNYGYTF
-	TRBV6-2/TRBV6-3	TRBD1	TRBJ1-1	TGTGCCAGCAGTTACGAAAGGGGGCGCCGGACTGAAGCTTTCTTT	CASSYERGRRTEAFF
-	TRBV29-1	TRBD2	TRBJ2-3	TGCAGCGTCTTACAGCGGGGTCGCACAGATACGCAGTATTTT	CSVLQRGRTDTQYF
-	TRBV6-5	TRBD1	TRBJ1-5	TGTGCCAGCAGTCGACAGGGTGGCAATCAGCCCCAGCATTTT	CASSRQGGNQPQHF
-	TRBV7-2	TRBD2	TRBJ2-2	TGTGCCAGCAGCTACAGTAGCGGGGGGGGCACCGGGGAGCTGTTTTTT	CASSYSSGGGTGELFF
once	TRBV27	-	TRBJ1-1	TGTGCCAGCAGTTTTGGGGCGAACACTGAAGCTTTCTTT	CASSFGANTEAFF
-	TRBV18	-	TRBJ2-3	TGTGCCAGCTCACCAGCAAGGAGTGCAGATACGCAGTATTTT	CASSPARSADTQYF
few	TRBV28	-	TRBJ2-2	TGTGCCAGCAGTCCCTCCCTTGGGAGCAGAACCGGGGAGCTGTTTTTT	CASSPSLGSRTGELFF
few	TRBV19	-	TRBJ1-5	TGTGCCAGGATGGGAAGGATTAATCAGCCCCAGCATTTT	CARMGRINQPQHF
-	TRBV3-1/TRBV3-2	TRBD2	TRBJ2-3	TGTGCCAGCAGCCAAGCCCGGCTAGCGGGAGAGAATACGCAGTATTTT	CASSQARLAGENTQYF
few	TRBV18	TRBD1	TRBJ1-1	TGTGCCAGCTCACCGCAGGGGGCAGGCATGAACACTGAAGCTTTCTTT	CASSPQGAGMNTEAFF
few	TRBV7-2	TRBD2	TRBJ2-1	TGTGCCAGCAGCTTATGGGCGGGGGGCTACAATGAGCAGTTCTTC	CASSLWAGGYNEQFF
-	TRBV7-2	TRBD1	TRBJ2-7	TGTGCCAGCAGCTTAGCAGGGACAGGGAGCCACGAGCAGTACTTC	CASSLAGTGSHEQYF
-	TRBV28	-	TRBJ2-7	TGTGCCAGCAGTTTATCTCGTCTCGGGGGCGTCGGCGGGCCAACCCCCTACGAGCAGTACTTC	CASSLSRLGGVGGPTPYEQYF
once	TRBV15	-	TRBJ2-2	TGTGCCACCAGCAGTGGGACCTTCTACACCGGGGAGCTGTTTTTT	CATSSGTFYTGELFF
few	TRBV5-1	-	TRBJ2-7	TGCGCCAGCAGCCTGAACAGCGGCTACGAGCAGTACTTC	CASSLNSGYEQYF
-	TRBV18	-	TRBJ1-1	TGTGCCAGCCTTCGGTCCGGGAGGAACACTGAAGCTTTCTTT	CASLRSGRNTEAFF
-	TRBV24-1	-	TRBJ1-2	TGTGCCACCAGTGACAGAAGCAATGGCTACACCTTC	CATSDRSNGYTF
once	TRBV10-1	-	TRBJ2-3	TGCGCCAGCAGTGACGGGTTCAGGGGAGGAGACACAGATACGCAGTATTTT	CASSDGFRGGDTDTQYF
-	TRBV7-9	-	TRBJ1-1	TGTGCCAGCAGCTTAGCGGCAGGAGGAAGCACTGAAGCTTTCTTT	CASSLAAGGSTEAFF
few	TRBV5-4	-	TRBJ1-2	TGTGCCAGCAGCTCTGGTTGGGGAGACTATGGCTACACCTTC	CASSSGWGDYGYTF
once	TRBV6-6	-	TRBJ2-3	TGTGCCAGCAGTTCCCGGGAGTCAGATACGCAGTATTTT	CASSSRESDTQYF
-	TRBV5-1	-	TRBJ1-1	TGCGCCAGCAGCAGAGAGGGGGGGAACACTGAAGCTTTCTTT	CASSREGGNTEAFF
-	TRBV6-2/TRBV6-3	-	TRBJ1-5	TGTGCCAGCAGTTACTCCGGGGGGTCCGGTCAGCCCCAGCATTTT	CASSYSGGSGQPQHF
-	TRBV7-3	-	TRBJ1-1	TGTGCCAGCAGCCCCCAGGGAAACACTGAAGCTTTCTTT	CASSPQGNTEAFF
-	TRBV19	TRBD1	TRBJ2-7	TGTGCCAGTAGCTGGGACAGGGAAGGAAGCTACGAGCAGTACTTC	CASSWDREGSYEQYF
-	TRBV5-1	-	TRBJ2-2	TGCGCCAGCAGCAGGGACACGACCGGGGAGCTGTTTTTT	CASSRDTTGELFF
-	TRBV25-1	-	TRBJ2-7	TGTGCCAGCAGTCAAACAGGGAGGGGCTCCTACGAGCAGTACTTC	CASSQTGRGSYEQYF
-	TRBV18	-	TRBJ1-2	TGTGCCAGCTCACCACAGGGGCCGCGAGGCTACACCTTC	CASSPQGPRGYTF
-	TRBV5-1	TRBD1	TRBJ1-4	TGCGCCAGCAGCCCGACAGGGACCGTGGAAAAACTGTTTTTT	CASSPTGTVEKLFF
-	TRBV7-2	TRBD1	TRBJ2-2	TGTGCCAGCAGACTACAGGGGACCGGGGAGCTGTTTTTT	CASRLQGTGELFF
-	TRBV5-1	TRBD1	TRBJ2-5	TGCGCCAGCAGCGGCGGGACAGGGGGGTACCAAGAGACCCAGTACTTC	CASSGGTGGYQETQYF
few	TRBV5-1	TRBD1	TRBJ1-1	TGCGCCAGCAGCTTGGAGGGACGGGACAGGGGGGCCCCCGAAGCTTTCTTT	CASSLEGRDRGAPEAFF
-	TRBV7-3	TRBD1	TRBJ1-4	TGTGCCAGCAGCTTCGGACAGGGGGAAAAACTGTTTTTT	CASSFGQGEKLFF
-	TRBV7-9	TRBD1	TRBJ1-4	TGTGCCAGCAGCTTAGTGGCCGACAGGGCAGTTAATGAAAAACTGTTTTTT	CASSLVADRAVNEKLFF
-	TRBV4-2	TRBD1	TRBJ1-2	TGTGCCAGCAGCCAAGGTCCCAGGGGGAACTATGGCTACACCTTC	CASSQGPRGNYGYTF
-	TRBV3-1/TRBV3-2	-	TRBJ1-2	TGTGCCAGCAGCCCGGATAACAGGGCTGGTAGCTACACCTTC	CASSPDNRAGSYTF
-	TRBV13	-	TRBJ2-7	TGTGCCAGCAGCTTAGGACTCGGCTACTCCTACGAGCAGTACTTC	CASSLGLGYSYEQYF